This paragraph reports one T cell receptor (beta chain). The record originates from a study of blood T cell repertoires in COVID-19. V lost 5 bases, J lost 5 bases, and 2 bases stayed unmatched. This CDR3 has 13 amino acids. CDR1 is MNHNY and CDR2 is SVGAGI in the germline V gene (reference sequence). Original analysis: Estimated nucleated cell counts came from reference gene primer amplification. Sequenced by immunoSEQ multiplex PCR; TCRdb stores in-frame clones only, minus some. V and J calls and clone size come straight from that table; D and trimming were deduced from the DNA. The sample yields 150,000 to 200,000 clones, roughly four fifths seen once.

The J gene is TRBJ1-1, the V gene TRBV6-6, with 10 bases matching TRBD1. The receptor comes from a young woman with acute or convalescent COVID-19. Input material: peripheral blood. In DNA, the CDR3 is TGTGCCAGCAGTAAGGACAGGGGGACTGAAGCTTTCTTT. This translates into CASSKDRGTEAFF.